This is a list of T cell receptor beta chains from one sample in a study of control samples from healthy donors and cancer patients. The repertoire was sequenced with immunoSEQ multiplex PCR; TCRdb's copy has only in-frame clones and lacks some. The sample yields 95,000 to 150,000 clones, about 88% seen once. The specimen sequenced was blood. The origin of the receptors is a man between 18 and 35 years old in good health. Both conserved end residues are part of each CDR3. The D gene is left open where the match is weak. Expanded clones are given a class, and other clones once, few, many or no size at all.

TRBJ1-4 | . | . | TRBV12-3/TRBV12-4 | CASHRAVNEKLFF | TGTGCCAGTCACAGGGCCGTTAATGAAAAACTGTTTTTT
TRBJ1-2 | . | TRBD1 | TRBV6-5 | CASSSGQGESGYTF | TGTGCCAGCAGTAGTGGGCAGGGGGAAAGCGGCTACACCTTC
TRBJ1-1 | . | . | TRBV10-3 | CATWEGWAEAFF | TGTGCCACTTGGGAGGGTTGGGCTGAAGCTTTCTTT
TRBJ2-1 | . | TRBD2 | TRBV5-1 | CASFRRLAGSYNEQFF | TGCGCCAGCTTCCGAAGACTAGCGGGCTCCTACAATGAGCAGTTCTTC
TRBJ2-6 | once | TRBD1 | TRBV19 | CASSSMDRAGANVLTF | TGTGCCAGTAGTTCCATGGACAGGGCTGGGGCCAACGTCCTGACTTTC
TRBJ2-7 | . | . | TRBV6-5 | CASSYASYYEQYF | TGTGCCAGCAGTTACGCTTCCTACTACGAGCAGTACTTC
TRBJ2-3 | few | TRBD2 | TRBV24-1 | CATSDPLAGDTDTQYF | TGTGCCACCAGTGACCCTCTAGCGGGAGACACAGATACGCAGTATTTT
TRBJ2-1 | . | . | TRBV4-2 | CASSQALNARSSYNEQFF | TGTGCCAGCAGCCAAGCCTTAAACGCTAGGAGCTCCTACAATGAGCAGTTCTTC
TRBJ1-1 | . | TRBD1 | TRBV19 | CASSLGQGNTEAFF | TGTGCCAGTAGCCTCGGACAGGGGAACACTGAAGCTTTCTTT
TRBJ2-1 | . | . | TRBV5-1 | CASSLPGSSYNEQFF | TGCGCCAGCAGCTTGCCAGGGAGCTCCTACAATGAGCAGTTCTTC
TRBJ2-7 | . | . | TRBV27 | CASSSEPRYEQYF | TGTGCCAGCAGTTCCGAGCCCCGATACGAGCAGTACTTC
TRBJ2-7 | . | . | TRBV27 | CASSLAGQQYF | TGTGCCAGCAGTTTAGCGGGGCAGCAGTACTTC
TRBJ1-2 | few | . | TRBV20-1 | CSASDSGYTF | TGCAGTGCTAGCGACAGCGGCTACACCTTC
TRBJ2-1 | . | TRBD2 | TRBV24-1 | CATSSWGAGGLHNEQFF | TGTGCCACCAGTTCCTGGGGGGCGGGAGGGCTGCACAATGAGCAGTTCTTC
TRBJ2-5 | . | . | TRBV18 | CASSPRQGHQETQYF | TGTGCCAGCTCACCACGCCAGGGTCACCAAGAGACCCAGTACTTC
TRBJ2-3 | . | TRBD2 | TRBV11-2 | CASSFGLAEFTDTQYF | TGTGCCAGCAGCTTCGGACTAGCGGAATTCACAGATACGCAGTATTTT
TRBJ2-5 | . | . | TRBV28 | CASSFGGNQETQYF | TGTGCCAGCAGTTTTGGGGGGAATCAAGAGACCCAGTACTTC
TRBJ1-4 | . | . | TRBV7-8 | CASSLHTAGANEKLFF | TGTGCCAGCAGCTTACACACGGCAGGGGCAAATGAAAAACTGTTTTTT
TRBJ2-1 | . | TRBD2 | TRBV5-4 | CASRPGLAGHEQFF | TGTGCCAGCAGGCCGGGACTAGCCGGCCATGAGCAGTTCTTC
TRBJ1-1 | once | . | TRBV25-1 | CASESPGRLNTEAFF | TGTGCCAGCGAATCCCCGGGACGGTTAAACACTGAAGCTTTCTTT
TRBJ2-3 | . | TRBD1 | TRBV6-5 | CASRDLDRGRGTQYF | TGTGCCAGCAGAGACCTGGACAGGGGGCGAGGTACGCAGTATTTT
TRBJ2-7 | . | TRBD1 | TRBV6-5 | CASRLTGTGPYEQYF | TGTGCCAGCAGACTAACCGGGACAGGTCCCTACGAGCAGTACTTC
TRBJ2-7 | . | . | TRBV7-9 | CASSQNGVEQYF | TGTGCCAGCAGCCAAAATGGGGTGGAGCAGTACTTC
TRBJ1-2 | few | TRBD1 | TRBV2 | CASIRDRVIIGYTF | TGTGCCAGCATTAGGGACAGGGTAATAATTGGCTACACCTTC
TRBJ1-1 | . | . | TRBV6-2/TRBV6-3 | CASSYHRVVTEAFF | TGTGCCAGCAGTTACCACAGGGTGGTTACTGAAGCTTTCTTT
TRBJ1-2 | . | . | TRBV3-1/TRBV3-2 | CASSQEAYGYTF | TGTGCCAGCAGCCAAGAAGCTTATGGCTACACCTTC
TRBJ1-2 | . | . | TRBV5-4 | CASSLAGPQRYGYTF | TGTGCCAGCAGCTTGGCGGGACCCCAGCGGTATGGCTACACCTTC
TRBJ1-2 | . | . | TRBV19 | CVSSIDPLRIFGYTF | TGTGTCAGTAGTATAGATCCCCTGCGAATTTTCGGCTACACCTTC
TRBJ1-2 | . | . | TRBV4-1 | CASSKVAGNYGYTF | TGCGCCAGCAGTAAGGTTGCGGGGAACTATGGCTACACCTTC
TRBJ2-3 | few | TRBD1 | TRBV6-4 | CASRPGTGGTDTQYF | TGTGCCAGCAGACCCGGGACAGGGGGCACAGATACGCAGTATTTT
TRBJ2-7 | . | . | TRBV18 | CASSPLGYEQYF | TGTGCCAGCTCACCTTTGGGCTACGAGCAGTACTTC
TRBJ2-1 | . | TRBD2 | TRBV11-2 | CASSLAGTSGIGEQFF | TGTGCCAGCAGCTTAGCCGGGACTAGCGGGATCGGCGAGCAGTTCTTC
TRBJ1-3 | once | TRBD1 | TRBV5-6 | CASMHRGPLSGNTIYF | TGTGCCAGCATGCACAGGGGTCCCCTCTCTGGAAACACCATATATTTT
TRBJ1-2 | . | TRBD1 | TRBV3-1/TRBV3-2 | CASRDSTGYGYTF | TGTGCCAGCAGGGATTCGACAGGGTACGGCTACACCTTC
TRBJ1-2 | . | . | TRBV30 | CAWSPGSGYTF | TGTGCCTGGAGTCCAGGGAGTGGCTACACCTTC
TRBJ2-3 | . | . | TRBV24-1 | CATSDTAQPTDTQYF | TGTGCCACCAGTGATACGGCCCAACCTACAGATACGCAGTATTTT
TRBJ2-1 | . | TRBD2 | TRBV7-8 | CASSSRTSGHGDEQFF | TGTGCCAGCAGCTCCCGGACTAGCGGGCATGGGGATGAGCAGTTCTTC
TRBJ1-2 | . | . | TRBV19 | CASTPRDYYGYTF | TGTGCCAGTACCCCAAGGGATTACTATGGCTACACCTTC
TRBJ2-1 | . | . | TRBV6-5 | CASSRAKADEQFF | TGTGCCAGCAGCCGGGCTAAAGCGGATGAGCAGTTCTTC
TRBJ1-1 | . | . | TRBV15 | CATSRDQNRGGEAFF | TGTGCCACCAGCAGAGATCAAAACCGGGGAGGTGAAGCTTTCTTT
TRBJ1-2 | . | TRBD1 | TRBV6-4 | CATSPDRNYGYTF | TGTGCCACCTCACCGGACAGGAACTATGGCTACACCTTC
TRBJ2-3 | once | . | TRBV5-1 | CASSSISLADTQYF | TGCGCCAGCAGCTCCATCTCACTCGCAGATACGCAGTATTTT
TRBJ1-1 | . | . | TRBV9 | CASSVASGGGGMNTEAFF | TGTGCCAGCAGCGTAGCTTCAGGAGGGGGTGGGATGAACACTGAAGCTTTCTTT
TRBJ2-4 | . | . | TRBV7-3 | CASSPDIGGRNIQYF | TGTGCCAGCAGCCCGGACATTGGAGGGAGGAACATTCAGTACTTC
TRBJ1-5 | . | TRBD1 | TRBV7-8 | CASSLGRGQGNDEPQHF | TGTGCCAGCAGCTTAGGTAGGGGACAGGGGAATGATGAGCCCCAGCATTTT
TRBJ2-3 | once | . | TRBV4-3 | CASSQDRGSTQYF | TGCGCCAGCAGCCAAGATCGGGGGAGTACGCAGTATTTT
TRBJ1-2 | . | . | TRBV4-2 | CASSHLGSPVGYGYTF | TGTGCCAGCAGCCATCTCGGGAGCCCGGTGGGCTATGGCTACACCTTC
TRBJ1-2 | . | . | TRBV5-6 | CASSLTATEGYGYTF | TGTGCCAGCAGTCTGACGGCTACCGAGGGCTATGGCTACACCTTC
TRBJ2-5 | . | . | TRBV2 | CASRPGQETQYF | TGTGCCAGCAGGCCGGGCCAAGAGACCCAGTACTTC
TRBJ2-1 | . | TRBD1 | TRBV7-9 | CASSDFRDSSYNEQFF | TGTGCCAGCAGCGACTTCCGGGACAGCTCTTACAATGAGCAGTTCTTC